Detailed here is one T cell receptor (beta chain). Its antigen is not identified. These data are taken from a study of blood T cells in healthy people across ages. Study background: Capture via template switching afforded approximately one barcoded beta molecule per two T cells.

Through a sample-barcoded 5' primer and a J-beta primer mix, a second PCR was run for roughly 7 to 12 cycles. All samples gave at least 3 million CDR3-containing paired-end reads. TCRdb independently ran MiXCR on the 5' RACE reads; one entry per CDR3 protein. The sample shows more than 1 million distinct CDR3 sequences, under 55% of them seen only once. CDR1 is SGHAT and CDR2 is FQNNGV in the germline V gene. This CDR3 is built from 14 residues. Trimming pared 1 base from V and 3 bases from J, leaving 10 bases between. Whole-study results and caveats: Researchers judged that diversity estimates from one million T cells fell short of true values. A roughly linear age-dependent decrease characterized TCR beta diversity per million T cells.

Sequenced material: blood. The clonotype was recovered from an older woman in good health. The chain combines TRBV11-2 with TRBJ2-7; tentative D call: TRBD1 (5 bases). In nucleotides, the CDR3 is TGTGCCAGCAGCTTAGCATGGACAAACTACGAGCAGTACTTC. Its protein is CASSLAWTNYEQYF.